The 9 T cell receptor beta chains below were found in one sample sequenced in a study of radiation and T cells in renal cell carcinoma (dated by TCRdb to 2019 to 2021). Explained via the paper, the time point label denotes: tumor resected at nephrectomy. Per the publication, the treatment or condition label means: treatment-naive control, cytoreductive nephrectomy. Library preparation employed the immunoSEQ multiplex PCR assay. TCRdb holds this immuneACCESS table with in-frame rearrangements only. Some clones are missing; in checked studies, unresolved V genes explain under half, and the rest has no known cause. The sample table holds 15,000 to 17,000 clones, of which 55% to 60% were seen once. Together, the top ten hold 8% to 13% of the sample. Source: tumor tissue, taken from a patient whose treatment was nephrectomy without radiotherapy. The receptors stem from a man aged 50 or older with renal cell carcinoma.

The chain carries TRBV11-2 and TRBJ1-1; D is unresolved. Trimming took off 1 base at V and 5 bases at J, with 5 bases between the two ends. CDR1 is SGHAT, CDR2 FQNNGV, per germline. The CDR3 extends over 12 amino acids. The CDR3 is CASSLVKTEAFF. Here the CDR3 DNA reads TGTGCCAGCAGCTTAGTTAAGACTGAAGCTTTCTTT.

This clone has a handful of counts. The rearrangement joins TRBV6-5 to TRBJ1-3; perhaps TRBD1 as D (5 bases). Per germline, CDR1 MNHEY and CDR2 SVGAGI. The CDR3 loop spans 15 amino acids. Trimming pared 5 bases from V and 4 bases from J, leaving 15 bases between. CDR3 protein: CASSRDAYSGNTIYF. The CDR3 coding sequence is TGTGCCAGCAGTAGGGACGCTTACTCAGGAAACACCATATATTTT.

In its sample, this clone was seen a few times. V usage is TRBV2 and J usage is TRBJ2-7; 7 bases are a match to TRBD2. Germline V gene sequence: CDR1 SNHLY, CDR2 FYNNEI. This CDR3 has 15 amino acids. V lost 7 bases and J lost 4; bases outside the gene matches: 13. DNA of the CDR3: TGTGCCAGCACCTCGACTAGCAGGTATCGGTACGAGCAGTACTTC. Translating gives CASTSTSRYRYEQYF.

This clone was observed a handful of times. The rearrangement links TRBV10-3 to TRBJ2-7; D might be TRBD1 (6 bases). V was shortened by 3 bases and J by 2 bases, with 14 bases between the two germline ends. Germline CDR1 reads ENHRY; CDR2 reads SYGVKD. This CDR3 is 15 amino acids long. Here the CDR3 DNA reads TGTGCCATCAGTGAAAGTGAGACAGGCCCCTACGAGCAGTACTTC. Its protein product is CAISESETGPYEQYF.

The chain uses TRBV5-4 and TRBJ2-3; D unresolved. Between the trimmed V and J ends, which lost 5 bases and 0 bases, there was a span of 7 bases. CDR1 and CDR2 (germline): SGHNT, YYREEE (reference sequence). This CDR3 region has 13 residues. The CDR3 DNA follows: TGTGCCAGCAGTCGTGACAGCACAGATACGCAGTATTTT. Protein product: CASSRDSTDTQYF. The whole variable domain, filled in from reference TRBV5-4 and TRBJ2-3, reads ETGVTQSPTHLIKTRGQQVTLRCSSQSGHNTVSWYQQALGQGPQFIFQYYREEENGRGNFPPRFSGLQFPNYSSELNVNALELDDSALYLCASSRDSTDTQYFGPGTRLTVL.

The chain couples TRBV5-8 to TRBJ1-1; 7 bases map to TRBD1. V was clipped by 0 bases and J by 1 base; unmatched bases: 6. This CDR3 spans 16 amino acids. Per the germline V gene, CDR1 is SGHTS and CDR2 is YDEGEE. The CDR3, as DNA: TGTGCCAGCAGCTTGGTTCGCAGGGGGTGGAACACTGAAGCTTTCTTT. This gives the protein CASSLVRRGWNTEAFF.

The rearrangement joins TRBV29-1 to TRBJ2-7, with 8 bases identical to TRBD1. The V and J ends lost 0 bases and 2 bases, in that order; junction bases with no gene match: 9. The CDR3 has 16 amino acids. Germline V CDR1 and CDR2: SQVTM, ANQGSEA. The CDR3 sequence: CSVEEGTTGETYEQYF. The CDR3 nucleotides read TGCAGCGTTGAAGAGGGGACGACAGGGGAGACCTACGAGCAGTACTTC.

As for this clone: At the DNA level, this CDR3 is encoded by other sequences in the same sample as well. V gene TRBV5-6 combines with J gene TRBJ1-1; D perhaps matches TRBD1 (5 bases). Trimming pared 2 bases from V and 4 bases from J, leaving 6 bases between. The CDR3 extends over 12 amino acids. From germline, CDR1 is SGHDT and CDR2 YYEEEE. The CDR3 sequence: CASSLRGTEAFF. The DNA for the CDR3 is TGTGCCAGCAGCTTAAGGGGCACTGAAGCTTTCTTT. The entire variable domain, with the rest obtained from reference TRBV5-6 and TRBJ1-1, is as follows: DAGVTQSPTHLIKTRGQQVTLRCSPKSGHDTVSWYQQALGQGPQFIFQYYEEEERQRGNFPDRFSGHQFPNYSSELNVNALLLGDSALYLCASSLRGTEAFFGQGTRLTVV.

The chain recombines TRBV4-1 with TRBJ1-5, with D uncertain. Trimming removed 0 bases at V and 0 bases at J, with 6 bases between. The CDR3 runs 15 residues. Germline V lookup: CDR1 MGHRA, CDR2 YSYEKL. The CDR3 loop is CASSQDPYSNQPQHF. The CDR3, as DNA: TGCGCCAGCAGCCAAGATCCATATAGCAATCAGCCCCAGCATTTT.